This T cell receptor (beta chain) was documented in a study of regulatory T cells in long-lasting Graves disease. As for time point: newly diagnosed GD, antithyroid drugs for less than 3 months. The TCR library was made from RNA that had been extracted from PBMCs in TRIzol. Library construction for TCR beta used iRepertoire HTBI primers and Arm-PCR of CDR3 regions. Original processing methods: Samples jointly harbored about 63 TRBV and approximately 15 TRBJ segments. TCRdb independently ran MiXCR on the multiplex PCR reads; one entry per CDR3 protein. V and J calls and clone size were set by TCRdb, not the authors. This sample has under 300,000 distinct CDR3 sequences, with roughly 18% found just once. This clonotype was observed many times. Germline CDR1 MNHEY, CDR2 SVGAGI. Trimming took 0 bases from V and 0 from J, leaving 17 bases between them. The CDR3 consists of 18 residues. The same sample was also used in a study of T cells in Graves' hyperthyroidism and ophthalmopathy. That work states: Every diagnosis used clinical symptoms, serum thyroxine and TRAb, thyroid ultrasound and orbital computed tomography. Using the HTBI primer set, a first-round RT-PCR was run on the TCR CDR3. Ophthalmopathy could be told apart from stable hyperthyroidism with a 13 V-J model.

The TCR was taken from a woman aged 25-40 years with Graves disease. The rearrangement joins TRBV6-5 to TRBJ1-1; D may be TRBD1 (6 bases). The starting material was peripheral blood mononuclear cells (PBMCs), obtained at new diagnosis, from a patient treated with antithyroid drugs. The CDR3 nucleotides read TGTGCCAGCAGTTACTCTGGATTTCGGGGGGCGGTGAACACTGAAGCTTTCTTT. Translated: CASSYSGFRGAVNTEAFF.